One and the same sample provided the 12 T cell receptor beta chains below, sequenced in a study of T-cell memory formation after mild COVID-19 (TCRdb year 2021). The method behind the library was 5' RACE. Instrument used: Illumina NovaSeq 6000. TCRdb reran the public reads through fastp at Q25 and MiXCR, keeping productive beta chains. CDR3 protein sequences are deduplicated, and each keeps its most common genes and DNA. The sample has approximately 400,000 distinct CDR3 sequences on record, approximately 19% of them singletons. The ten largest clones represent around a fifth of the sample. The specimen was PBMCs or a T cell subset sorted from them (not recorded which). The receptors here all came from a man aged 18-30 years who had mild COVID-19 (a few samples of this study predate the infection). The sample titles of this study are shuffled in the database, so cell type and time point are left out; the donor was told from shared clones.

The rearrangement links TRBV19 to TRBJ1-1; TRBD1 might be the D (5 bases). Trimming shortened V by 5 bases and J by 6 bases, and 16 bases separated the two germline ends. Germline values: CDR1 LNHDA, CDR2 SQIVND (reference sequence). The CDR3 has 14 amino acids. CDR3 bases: TGTGCCAGTAGTCCCCCAAGGCAGGGTCCTGAAGCTTTCTTT. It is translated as CASSPPRQGPEAFF.

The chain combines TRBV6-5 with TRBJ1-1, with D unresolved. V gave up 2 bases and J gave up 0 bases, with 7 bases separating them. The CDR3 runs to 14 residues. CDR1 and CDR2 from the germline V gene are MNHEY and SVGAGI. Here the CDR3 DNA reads TGTGCCAGCAGTTACAAGCGCTTGAACACTGAAGCTTTCTTT. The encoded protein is CASSYKRLNTEAFF.

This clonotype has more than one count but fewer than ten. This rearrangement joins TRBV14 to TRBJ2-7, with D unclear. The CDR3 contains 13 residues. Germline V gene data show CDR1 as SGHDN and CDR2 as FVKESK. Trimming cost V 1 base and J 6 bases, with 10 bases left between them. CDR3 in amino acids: CASSQGRRSEQYV. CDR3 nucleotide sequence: TGTGCCAGCAGCCAAGGTCGCAGGAGCGAGCAGTACGTC.

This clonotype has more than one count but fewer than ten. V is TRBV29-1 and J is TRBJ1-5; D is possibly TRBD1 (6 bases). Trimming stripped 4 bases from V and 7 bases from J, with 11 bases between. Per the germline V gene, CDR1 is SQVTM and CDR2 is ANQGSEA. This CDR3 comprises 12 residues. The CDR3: CSVGAGEQPQHF. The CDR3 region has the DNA TGCAGCGTTGGGGCAGGGGAGCAGCCCCAGCATTTT.

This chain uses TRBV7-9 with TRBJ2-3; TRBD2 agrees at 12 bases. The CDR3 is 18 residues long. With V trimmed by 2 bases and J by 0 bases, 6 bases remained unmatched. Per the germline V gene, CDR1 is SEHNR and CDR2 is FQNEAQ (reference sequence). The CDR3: CASSLPTSGGVSTDTQYF. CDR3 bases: TGTGCCAGCAGCTTACCGACTAGCGGGGGAGTTAGCACAGATACGCAGTATTTT.

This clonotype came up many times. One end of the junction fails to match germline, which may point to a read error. The CDR3: CASSSLAGGPDTQYF. CDR3 in DNA: TGTGCCAGCAGCTCCCTAGCGGGGGGGCCGGATACGCAGTATTTT. The V gene is TRBV5-1, the J gene TRBJ2-3; 12 nucleotides align to TRBD2. The germline V gene encodes CDR1 SGHRS and CDR2 YFSETQ. The CDR3 contains 15 residues.

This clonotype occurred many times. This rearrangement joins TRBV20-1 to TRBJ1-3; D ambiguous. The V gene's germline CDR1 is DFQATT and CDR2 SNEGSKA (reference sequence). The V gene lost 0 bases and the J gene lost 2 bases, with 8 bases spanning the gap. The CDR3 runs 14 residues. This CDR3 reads CSAREGGTGNTIYF. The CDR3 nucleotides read TGCAGTGCTAGAGAAGGAGGGACTGGAAACACCATATATTTT.

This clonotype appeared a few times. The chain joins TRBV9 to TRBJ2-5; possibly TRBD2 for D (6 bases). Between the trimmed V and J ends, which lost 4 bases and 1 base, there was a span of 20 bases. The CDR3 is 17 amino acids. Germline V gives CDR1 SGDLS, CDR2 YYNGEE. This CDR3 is CASSPQVLSGFQETQYF. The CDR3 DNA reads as TGTGCCAGCAGCCCCCAAGTGCTTAGCGGTTTCCAAGAGACCCAGTACTTC.

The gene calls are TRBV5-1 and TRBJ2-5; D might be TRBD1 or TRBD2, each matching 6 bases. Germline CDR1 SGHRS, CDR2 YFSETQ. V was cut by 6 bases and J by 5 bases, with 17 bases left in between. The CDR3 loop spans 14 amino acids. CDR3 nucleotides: TGCGCCAGCACCAAGGGGGAGGTCGGCGAGACCCAGTACTTC. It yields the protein CASTKGEVGETQYF.

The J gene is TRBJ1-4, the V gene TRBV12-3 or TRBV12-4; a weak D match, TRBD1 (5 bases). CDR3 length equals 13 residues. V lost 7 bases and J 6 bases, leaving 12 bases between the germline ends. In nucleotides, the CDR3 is TGTGCCAGCATGAAGGGGAGGGATGAAAAACTGTTTTTT. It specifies CASMKGRDEKLFF.

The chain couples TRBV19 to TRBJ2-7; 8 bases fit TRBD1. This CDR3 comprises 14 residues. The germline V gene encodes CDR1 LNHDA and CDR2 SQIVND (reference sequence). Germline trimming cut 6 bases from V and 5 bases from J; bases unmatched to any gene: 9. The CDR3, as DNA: TGTGCCAGTAGCGACAGGGGTGAGGTCAACGAGCAGTACTTC. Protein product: CASSDRGEVNEQYF.

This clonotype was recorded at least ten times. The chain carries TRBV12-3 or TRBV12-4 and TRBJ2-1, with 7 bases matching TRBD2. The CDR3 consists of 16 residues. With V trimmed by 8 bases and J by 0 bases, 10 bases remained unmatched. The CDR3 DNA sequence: TGTGCCAGCGGGACTACCCGCCTGAGCTCCTACAATGAGCAGTTCTTC. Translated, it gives CASGTTRLSSYNEQFF.